The clone carrying this T cell receptor beta chain was recorded a few times. The data were obtained in a study of blood T cell repertoires in COVID-19. TCRdb keeps only in-frame clones here, not all; method: immunoSEQ multiplex PCR. The sample has under 45,000 clones; around 80% are singletons. Germline CDR1 is SQVTM and CDR2 is ANQGSEA. V was shortened by 5 bases and J by 2 bases, with 9 bases between the two germline ends. The CDR3 covers 12 residues. V and J are TRBV29-1 and TRBJ2-5; D not certain. The material sequenced was peripheral blood. The source is an older man with acute or convalescent COVID-19. The CDR3 loop reads CSVFVSQETQYF. The CDR3 coding sequence is TGCAGCGTTTTCGTCAGTCAAGAGACCCAGTACTTC.